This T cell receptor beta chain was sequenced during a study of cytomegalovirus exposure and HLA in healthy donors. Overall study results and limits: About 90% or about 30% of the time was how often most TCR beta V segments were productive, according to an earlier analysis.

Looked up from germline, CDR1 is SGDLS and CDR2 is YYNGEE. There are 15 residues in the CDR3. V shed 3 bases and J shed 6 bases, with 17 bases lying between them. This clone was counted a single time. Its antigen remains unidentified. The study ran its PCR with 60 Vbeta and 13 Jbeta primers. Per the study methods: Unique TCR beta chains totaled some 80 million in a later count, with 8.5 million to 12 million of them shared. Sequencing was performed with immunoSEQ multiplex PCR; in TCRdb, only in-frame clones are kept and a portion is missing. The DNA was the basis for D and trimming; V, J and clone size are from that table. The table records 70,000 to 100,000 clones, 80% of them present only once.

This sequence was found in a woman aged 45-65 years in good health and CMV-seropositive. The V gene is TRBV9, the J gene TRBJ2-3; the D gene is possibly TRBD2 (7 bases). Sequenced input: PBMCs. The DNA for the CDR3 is TGTGCCAGCAGCGAGAGAACGGGGGGCAGGGATACGCAGTATTTT. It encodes CASSERTGGRDTQYF.